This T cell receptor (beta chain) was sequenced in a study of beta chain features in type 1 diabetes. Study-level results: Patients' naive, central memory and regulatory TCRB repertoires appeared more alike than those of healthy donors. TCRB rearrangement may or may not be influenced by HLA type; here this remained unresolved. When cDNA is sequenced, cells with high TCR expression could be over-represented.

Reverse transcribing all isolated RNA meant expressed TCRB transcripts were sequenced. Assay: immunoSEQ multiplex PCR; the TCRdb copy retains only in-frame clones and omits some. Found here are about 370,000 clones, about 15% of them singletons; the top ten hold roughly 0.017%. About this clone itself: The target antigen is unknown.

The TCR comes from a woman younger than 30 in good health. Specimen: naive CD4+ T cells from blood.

The CDR3 nucleotides are TGCGCCAGCAGCCAATCGGGACTAGCGGGAGGCTTGCAGTACTTC. This codes for CASSQSGLAGGLQYF. The rearrangement uses TRBV4-3 and TRBJ2-7, with TRBD2 identical over 15 bases. CDR1 is LGHNA and CDR2 is YSLEER in the germline V gene. The J segment lost 9 bases and the V segment lost 2 bases, leaving 5 bases of the junction unmatched. CDR3 length equals 15 residues.